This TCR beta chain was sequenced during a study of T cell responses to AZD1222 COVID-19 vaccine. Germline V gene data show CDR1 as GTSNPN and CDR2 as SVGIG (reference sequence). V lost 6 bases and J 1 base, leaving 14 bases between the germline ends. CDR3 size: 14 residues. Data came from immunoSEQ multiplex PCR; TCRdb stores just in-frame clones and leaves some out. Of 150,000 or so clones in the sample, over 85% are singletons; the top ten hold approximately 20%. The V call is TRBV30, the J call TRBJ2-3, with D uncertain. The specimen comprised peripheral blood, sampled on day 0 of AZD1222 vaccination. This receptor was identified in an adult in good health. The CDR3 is CACRLPPRTDTQYF. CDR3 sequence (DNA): TGTGCCTGTCGGCTTCCCCCCCGCACAGATACGCAGTATTTT.